This T cell receptor beta chain was profiled in a study of blood T cell repertoires in COVID-19. Study-level information: Samples of COVID-19 (acute and convalescent) were obtained from the United States, Italy and Spain. Sources were T cells, B-cell-depleted T cells, or PBMCs; the material itself was cDNA or gDNA.

Only in-frame clones appear in the TCRdb table, and some are missing; sequencing was by immunoSEQ multiplex PCR. The data hold a few hundred thousand clones, with 89% observed a single time. This TCR came from a woman in her forties who had recovered from COVID-19. Sequencing was performed on peripheral blood.

CDR3 sequence (DNA): TGTGCCAGCAGCTCCCGGGACAAGGGAGCCATTCAGTACTTC. It encodes CASSSRDKGAIQYF. V is TRBV11-3 and J is TRBJ2-4, with a possible D match to TRBD1 (6 bases). The V gene's germline CDR1 is SGHNT and CDR2 YENEEA. V was clipped by 4 bases and J by 9 bases, with 16 bases between them. The CDR3 consists of 14 residues.